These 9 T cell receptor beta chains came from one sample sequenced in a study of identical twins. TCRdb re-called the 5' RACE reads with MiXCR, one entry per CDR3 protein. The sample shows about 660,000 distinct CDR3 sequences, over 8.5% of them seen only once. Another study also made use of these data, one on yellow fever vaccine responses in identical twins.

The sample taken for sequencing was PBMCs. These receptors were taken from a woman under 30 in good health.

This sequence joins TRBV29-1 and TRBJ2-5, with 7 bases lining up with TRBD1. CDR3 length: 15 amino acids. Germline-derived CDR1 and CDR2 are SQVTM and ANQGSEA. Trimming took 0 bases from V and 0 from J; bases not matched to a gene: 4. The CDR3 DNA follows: TGCAGCGTTGAAGAACAGGGGCTATACCAAGAGACCCAGTACTTC. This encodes CSVEEQGLYQETQYF.

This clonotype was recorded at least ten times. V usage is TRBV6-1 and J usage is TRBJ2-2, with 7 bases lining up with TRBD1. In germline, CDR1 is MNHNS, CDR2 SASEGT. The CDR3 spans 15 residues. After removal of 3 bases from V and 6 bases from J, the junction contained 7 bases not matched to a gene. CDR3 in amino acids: CASSDGTDLAGELFF. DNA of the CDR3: TGTGCCAGCAGTGACGGGACAGACCTCGCCGGGGAGCTGTTTTTT.

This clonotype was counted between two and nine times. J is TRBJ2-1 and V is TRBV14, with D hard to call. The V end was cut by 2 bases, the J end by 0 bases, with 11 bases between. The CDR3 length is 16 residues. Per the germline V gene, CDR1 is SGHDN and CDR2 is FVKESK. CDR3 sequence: CASSQPVSFSYNEQFF. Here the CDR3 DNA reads TGTGCCAGCAGCCAACCAGTCTCCTTCTCCTACAATGAGCAGTTCTTC.

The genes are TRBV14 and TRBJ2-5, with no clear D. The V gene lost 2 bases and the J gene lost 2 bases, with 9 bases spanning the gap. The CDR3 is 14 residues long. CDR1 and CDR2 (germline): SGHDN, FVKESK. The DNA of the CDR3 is TGTGCCAGCAGCCAATTGCAGTTACAAGAGACCCAGTACTTC. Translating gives CASSQLQLQETQYF.

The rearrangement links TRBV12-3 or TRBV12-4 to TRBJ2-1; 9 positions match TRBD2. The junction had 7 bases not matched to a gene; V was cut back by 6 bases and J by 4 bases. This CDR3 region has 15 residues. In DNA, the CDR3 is TGTGCCAGCAGCCCCAGGACTAGCGAATACAATGAGCAGTTCTTC. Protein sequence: CASSPRTSEYNEQFF.

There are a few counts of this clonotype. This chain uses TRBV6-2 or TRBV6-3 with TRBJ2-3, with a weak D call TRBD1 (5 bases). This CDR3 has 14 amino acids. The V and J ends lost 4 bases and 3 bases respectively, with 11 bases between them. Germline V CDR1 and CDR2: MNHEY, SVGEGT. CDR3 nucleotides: TGTGCCAGCAGTTGGGCAGGGCTAACAGATACGCAGTATTTT. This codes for CASSWAGLTDTQYF.

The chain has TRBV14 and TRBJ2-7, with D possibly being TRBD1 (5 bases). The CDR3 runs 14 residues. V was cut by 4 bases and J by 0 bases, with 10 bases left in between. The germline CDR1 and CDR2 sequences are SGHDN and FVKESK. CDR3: CASSRQRNSYEQYF. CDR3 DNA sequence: TGTGCCAGCAGCCGACAGCGAAACTCCTACGAGCAGTACTTC.

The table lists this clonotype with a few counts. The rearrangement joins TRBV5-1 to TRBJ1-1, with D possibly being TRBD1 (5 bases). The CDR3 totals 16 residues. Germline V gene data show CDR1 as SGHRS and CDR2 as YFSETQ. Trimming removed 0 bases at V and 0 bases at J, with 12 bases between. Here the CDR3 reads CASSLVQGLMNTEAFF. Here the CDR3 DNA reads TGCGCCAGCAGCTTGGTCCAGGGCCTCATGAACACTGAAGCTTTCTTT.

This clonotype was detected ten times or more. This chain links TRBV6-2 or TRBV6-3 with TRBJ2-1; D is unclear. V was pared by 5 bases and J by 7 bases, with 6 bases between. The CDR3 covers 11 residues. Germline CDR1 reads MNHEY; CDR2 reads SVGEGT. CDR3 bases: TGTGCCAGCAGTAATGCAAATGAGCAGTTCTTC. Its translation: CASSNANEQFF.